This TCR beta chain came from a study of T cells in Graves' hyperthyroidism and ophthalmopathy. Broader study findings: Before onset, ophthalmopathy was predicted by the model a median roughly 6.8 months earlier.

Using RNA transcripts as the source, TCR beta CDR3 regions were amplified. Initially, a first-round RT-PCR of the TCR CDR3 employed the HTBI primer set. Each CDR3 protein gets one entry after TCRdb re-called the multiplex PCR reads with MiXCR. The data show approximately 420,000 distinct CDR3 sequences, with roughly an eighth seen just once and more than 4.5% held by the top ten. This clonotype was counted between two and nine times. Its antigen remains unidentified. The sample taken for sequencing was blood. This receptor was taken from a woman between 18 and 30 years old with Graves' hyperthyroidism.

The DNA of the CDR3 is TGCGCCAGCAGCCTATACAGGGGTGATGACTATGGCTACACCTTC. Protein sequence: CASSLYRGDDYGYTF. V and J are TRBV4-1 and TRBJ1-2, with 7 positions matching TRBD1. The CDR3 is made up of 15 amino acids. Germline CDR1 reads MGHRA; CDR2 reads YSYEKL. J gave up 3 bases and V 4 bases, and 8 bases lay outside the gene matches.